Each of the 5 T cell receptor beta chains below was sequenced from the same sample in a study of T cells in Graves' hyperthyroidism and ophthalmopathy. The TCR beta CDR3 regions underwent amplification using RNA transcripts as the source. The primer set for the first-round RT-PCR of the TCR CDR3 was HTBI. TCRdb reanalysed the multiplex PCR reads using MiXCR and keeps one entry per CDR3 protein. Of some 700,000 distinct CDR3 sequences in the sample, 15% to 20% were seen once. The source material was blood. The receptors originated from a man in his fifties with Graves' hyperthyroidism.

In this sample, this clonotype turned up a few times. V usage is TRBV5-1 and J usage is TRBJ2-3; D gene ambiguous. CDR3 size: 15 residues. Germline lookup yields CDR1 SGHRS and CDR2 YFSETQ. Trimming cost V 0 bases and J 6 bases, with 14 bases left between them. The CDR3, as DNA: TGCGCCAGCAGCTTGGGTGCACAAACCACGGATACGCAGTATTTT. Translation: CASSLGAQTTDTQYF. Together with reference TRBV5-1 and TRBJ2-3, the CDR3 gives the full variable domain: KAGVTQTPRYLIKTRGQQVTLSCSPISGHRSVSWYQQTPGQGLQFLFEYFSETQRNKGNFPGRFSGRQFSNSRSEMNVSTLELGDSALYLCASSLGAQTTDTQYFGPGTRLTVL.

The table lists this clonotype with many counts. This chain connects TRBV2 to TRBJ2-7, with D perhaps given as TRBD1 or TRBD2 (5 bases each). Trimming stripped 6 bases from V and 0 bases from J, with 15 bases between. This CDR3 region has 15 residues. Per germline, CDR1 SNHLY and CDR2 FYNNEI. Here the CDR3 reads CASRAGTGSSYEQYF. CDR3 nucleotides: TGTGCCAGCAGGGCCGGGACGGGAAGCTCCTACGAGCAGTACTTC.

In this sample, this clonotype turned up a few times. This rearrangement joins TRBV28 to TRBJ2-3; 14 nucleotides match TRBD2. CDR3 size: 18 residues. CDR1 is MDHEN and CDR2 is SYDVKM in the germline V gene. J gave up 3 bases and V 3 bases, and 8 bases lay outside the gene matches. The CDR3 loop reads CASSFPGLAGVGTDTQYF. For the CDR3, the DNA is TGTGCCAGCAGTTTCCCGGGACTAGCGGGAGTTGGGACAGATACGCAGTATTTT.

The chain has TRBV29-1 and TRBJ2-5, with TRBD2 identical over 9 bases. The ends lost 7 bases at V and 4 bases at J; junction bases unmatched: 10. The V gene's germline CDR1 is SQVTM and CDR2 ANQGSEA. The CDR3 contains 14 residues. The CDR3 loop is CSAVAGVMGETQYF. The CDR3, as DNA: TGCAGCGCGGTAGCGGGAGTGATGGGAGAGACCCAGTACTTC.

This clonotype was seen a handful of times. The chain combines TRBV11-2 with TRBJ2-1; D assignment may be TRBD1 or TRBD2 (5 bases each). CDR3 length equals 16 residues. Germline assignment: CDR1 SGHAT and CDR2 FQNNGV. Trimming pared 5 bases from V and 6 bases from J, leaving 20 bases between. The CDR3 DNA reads TGTGCCAGCAGCACCAGCTCCGGGACGGGCTTCAATGAGCAGTTCTTC. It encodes CASSTSSGTGFNEQFF.